Below, 4 T cell receptor beta chains from the same sample are listed, as sequenced in a study of vaccination effects on CD4 cells after COVID-19. No antigen has been assigned to these receptors. Clones were sequenced by immunoSEQ multiplex PCR, and TCRdb holds only the in-frame ones, with some missing. The sample contains fewer than 25,000 clones, around 74% of which appear only once. Viral peptide pool expansion of antigen-specific CD4+ T cells preceded sequencing in the ViraFEST assay. After roughly eleven days in culture, the CD4+ T cells were isolated. Either the mRNA-1273 or the BNT162b2 vaccine was given to participants as two doses. The material was CD4+ T cells from PBMCs cultured with HCoV-NL63 spike peptides, obtained after COVID-19 vaccination. The receptors were sampled from a human donor who received a COVID-19 vaccine.

The chain's CDR3 is CASGLWDSASSGANVLTF. The CDR3, as DNA: TGTGCTAGTGGTCTTTGGGACAGTGCGAGCTCTGGGGCCAACGTCCTGACTTTC. The rearrangement links TRBV12-5 to TRBJ2-6; 7 positions agree with TRBD1. The CDR3 is 18 amino acids. Trimming took 5 bases from V and 0 from J; bases not matched to a gene: 10. Germline-derived CDR1 and CDR2 are LGHNT and FRNRAP.

This chain uses TRBV13 with TRBJ1-1; 7 positions match TRBD1. V shed 5 bases and J 1 base; nucleotides not matched to a gene: 10. This CDR3 spans 16 amino acids. From germline, CDR1 is PRHDT and CDR2 FYEKMQ (reference sequence). This CDR3 is CASSRGGRGKNTEAFF. In DNA, the CDR3 is TGTGCCAGCAGCCGAGGTGGCAGGGGGAAGAACACTGAAGCTTTCTTT.

This clone was counted once. The chain uses TRBV5-5 and TRBJ2-7; TRBD2 aligns across 7 bases. CDR3 length: 14 amino acids. Germline V lookup: CDR1 SGHKS, CDR2 YYEKEE (reference sequence). J gave up 6 bases and V 4 bases, and 10 bases lay outside the gene matches. CDR3 in amino acids: CASSRPGLVREQYF. Written as DNA, the CDR3 is TGTGCCAGCAGCCGGCCTGGACTAGTTCGCGAGCAGTACTTC. Full variable domain (remainder filled in from reference TRBV5-5 and TRBJ2-7): DAGVTQSPTHLIKTRGQQVTLRCSPISGHKSVSWYQQVLGQGPQFIFQYYEKEERGRGNFPDRFSARQFPNYSSELNVNALLLGDSALYLCASSRPGLVREQYFGPGTRLTVT.

This CDR3 reads CASSERTGVGTGANVLTF. The CDR3 DNA sequence: TGTGCCAGCAGTGAAAGGACAGGGGTAGGGACCGGGGCCAACGTCCTGACTTTC. The chain has TRBV6-1 and TRBJ2-6; TRBD1 aligns across 9 bases. V shed 2 bases and J 4 bases; nucleotides not matched to a gene: 9. The CDR3 length is 18 residues. The germline gives CDR1 MNHNS, CDR2 SASEGT.